Sequencing of this T cell receptor (beta chain) was carried out in a study of post-analysis software for immune sequencing data. Whole-study findings and limits: There were a few TRBV segments more frequent in patients than controls, and TRBV5-6, TRBV5-1 and TRBV20-1 were among them.

The CDR3 sequence is 14 residues long. V shed 1 base and J shed 7 bases, with 11 bases lying between them. Germline CDR1 MGHRA, CDR2 YSYEKL. Sequencing libraries made from TCR beta cDNA carried unique molecular identifiers. When about 0.85 to 11 million T cells were used, they gave roughly 490,000 cDNA molecules. TCRdb passed the PCR reads through MiXCR, listing each CDR3 protein once. Of 380,000 or so distinct CDR3 sequences in the sample, roughly 36% were seen once. On this clonotype: Its target is unknown.

Sequences were obtained from blood. The clonotype comes from a girl aged 5-17 years with multiple sclerosis. The rearrangement joins TRBV4-1 to TRBJ2-4; no definite D call. Here the CDR3 reads CASSQGWQDNIQYF. In DNA, the CDR3 is TGCGCCAGCAGCCAAGGGTGGCAGGACAACATTCAGTACTTC.